Presented here are 23 T cell receptor beta chains from one specimen sequenced in a study of T cell responses to AZD1222 COVID-19 vaccine. Sequencing used immunoSEQ multiplex PCR; TCRdb keeps in-frame clones, though not all of them. The sample comprises fewer than 200,000 clones, around 92% of which are singletons, and about 10% rests with the top ten. Here the sequenced sample was peripheral blood, taken on day 0 of AZD1222 vaccination. The receptors derive from an adult in good health.

V and J are TRBV4-1 and TRBJ1-1; D unresolved. This CDR3 is built from 17 residues. Germline V CDR1 and CDR2: MGHRA, YSYEKL. V lost 4 bases and J lost 0, with 18 bases in between. The CDR3 is CASSLLIAAGMNTEAFF. For the CDR3, the DNA is TGCGCCAGCAGCCTCCTAATAGCCGCTGGAATGAACACTGAAGCTTTCTTT.

This rearrangement joins TRBV27 to TRBJ1-2; the D gene is possibly TRBD1 (6 bases). The CDR3 is 14 amino acids. With 5 bases removed from V and 8 bases from J, the gap between germline ends came to 18 bases. CDR1 MNHEY and CDR2 SMNVEV come from the germline V gene (reference sequence). Here the CDR3 reads CASSILWGGSGYTF. Here the CDR3 DNA reads TGTGCCAGCAGTATCCTGTGGGGGGGCTCCGGCTACACCTTC.

The chain joins TRBV19 to TRBJ2-7; 13 bases are shared with TRBD2. This CDR3 is 15 amino acids long. Germline V gene sequence: CDR1 LNHDA, CDR2 SQIVND (reference sequence). With V trimmed by 5 bases and J by 3 bases, 4 bases remained unmatched. As DNA, the CDR3 is TGTGCCAGTAGTTTTGGGACTAGCGGGATCTACGAGCAGTACTTC. Protein sequence: CASSFGTSGIYEQYF.

V is TRBV10-1 and J is TRBJ1-1, with D possibly TRBD1 on 6 matching bases. The germline gives CDR1 WNHNN, CDR2 SYGVQD (reference sequence). CDR3 length equals 13 residues. Between the trimmed V and J ends, which lost 0 bases and 7 bases, there was a span of 9 bases. The CDR3 sequence is CASSESVQGEAFF. CDR3 DNA: TGCGCCAGCAGTGAGTCAGTACAGGGTGAAGCTTTCTTT.

The chain has TRBV6-4 and TRBJ1-2; D might be TRBD1 (5 bases). From germline, CDR1 is MRHNA and CDR2 SNTAGT. The V gene lost 2 bases and the J gene lost 8 bases, with 24 bases spanning the gap. The CDR3 consists of 17 residues. CDR3 DNA: TGTGCCAGCAGTGACCCACCTAACTGGGGAGTCTGGGGCGGCTACACCTTC. The encoded protein is CASSDPPNWGVWGGYTF.

J is TRBJ2-3 and V is TRBV28; 8 bases are a match to TRBD2. This CDR3 is built from 15 residues. V was pared by 5 bases and J by 0 bases, with 4 bases of the junction left unmatched. Germline CDR1 MDHEN, CDR2 SYDVKM. Written as DNA, the CDR3 is TGTGCCAGCAGTGAAGCGGGGGCTAGCACAGATACGCAGTATTTT. This translates into CASSEAGASTDTQYF.

The rearrangement links TRBV4-1 to TRBJ2-2, with 11 nucleotides matching TRBD1. Germline V lookup: CDR1 MGHRA, CDR2 YSYEKL. The ends lost 1 base at V and 2 bases at J; junction bases unmatched: 3. The CDR3 runs 17 residues. CDR3 protein: CASSQGDRGTNTGELFF. CDR3 nucleotides: TGCGCCAGCAGCCAAGGGGACAGGGGGACTAACACCGGGGAGCTGTTTTTT.

This chain links TRBV18 with TRBJ1-4; perhaps TRBD1 as D (5 bases). CDR1 is KGHSH, CDR2 LQKENI, per germline. Trimming left V 1 base short and J 12 bases short, with 9 bases between. The CDR3 spans 12 residues. The CDR3 bases are TGTGCCAGCTCACCACAAGAAGGGGAACTGTTTTTT. Its translation is CASSPQEGELFF. Full variable domain (missing parts from reference TRBV18 and TRBJ1-4): NAGVMQNPRHLVRRRGQEARLRCSPMKGHSHVYWYRQLPEEGLKFMVYLQKENIIDESGMPKERFSAEFPKEGPSILRIQQVVRGDSAAYFCASSPQEGELFFGSGTQLSVL.

This chain's CDR3 is CATSVGGGGGTEAFF. The CDR3 DNA follows: TGTGCCACCAGTGTGGGAGGGGGGGGAGGAACTGAAGCTTTCTTT. The chain is built from TRBV24-1 and TRBJ1-1; a weak D match, TRBD1 (6 bases). This CDR3 is built from 15 residues. Germline V gene sequence: CDR1 KGHDR, CDR2 SFDVKD. V lost 5 bases and J lost 5, with 17 bases in between.

As concerns this clone: Germline and junction disagree at one end, which may indicate a read error. V and J are TRBV19 and TRBJ2-5, with D maybe TRBD2 (5 bases). In germline, CDR1 is LNHDA, CDR2 SQIVND (reference sequence). The CDR3 consists of 13 residues. In DNA, the CDR3 is TGTGCCAGCAGTAGGGTAACGGGGGAGACCCAGTACTTC. Translation: CASSRVTGETQYF.

The V and J genes are TRBV10-3 and TRBJ2-2; D gene uncertain. CDR3 length equals 16 residues. Trimming left V 5 bases short and J 6 bases short, with 19 bases between. CDR1 and CDR2 from the germline V gene are ENHRY and SYGVKD. CDR3 protein: CAISLVGLVKPGELFF. In nucleotides, the CDR3 is TGTGCCATCAGTCTGGTCGGGCTAGTAAAACCCGGGGAGCTGTTTTTT.

The chain links TRBV12-3 or TRBV12-4 to TRBJ1-2, with no clear D. V gave up 7 bases and J gave up 3 bases, with 12 bases separating them. The CDR3 runs to 13 residues. The chain's CDR3 is CASTPGRDYGYTF. Written as DNA, the CDR3 is TGTGCCAGCACCCCAGGCCGTGACTATGGCTACACCTTC.

This clone came up a few times. One junction end disagrees with the germline gene, perhaps due to a read error. The rearrangement links TRBV6-2 or TRBV6-3 to TRBJ1-5; 10 bases map to TRBD1. In germline, CDR1 is MNHEY, CDR2 SVGEGT. CDR3 length: 15 residues. The CDR3 DNA reads as TGTGCCAGCAGTGACTCGGACAGGGGGTATCAGCCCCAGCATTTT. Its translation: CASSDSDRGYQPQHF.

This sequence joins TRBV18 and TRBJ2-2; a possible D gene is TRBD2 (5 bases). Germline CDR1 reads KGHSH; CDR2 reads LQKENI. This CDR3 is 12 amino acids long. V was trimmed by 6 bases and J by 4 bases, leaving 6 bases between them. The CDR3 loop reads CASSEGTGELFF. DNA for the CDR3: TGTGCCAGCTCTGAGGGCACCGGGGAGCTGTTTTTT.

V usage is TRBV7-9 and J usage is TRBJ2-1; 9 bases are a match to TRBD1. Looked up from germline, CDR1 is SEHNR and CDR2 is FQNEAQ (reference sequence). V gave up 1 base and J gave up 6 bases; unmatched junction bases: 13. The CDR3 is 18 residues long. CDR3 bases: TGTGCCAGCAGCTTAGGCTTATTACGGGACAGGGCCACCAATGAGCAGTTCTTC. It encodes CASSLGLLRDRATNEQFF.

The chain is built from TRBV2 and TRBJ1-3; no clear D. Per the germline V gene, CDR1 is SNHLY and CDR2 is FYNNEI. This CDR3 contains 12 residues. Trimming removed 5 bases from V and 3 bases from J, with 5 bases in between. CDR3: CASSLDGNTIYF. The CDR3 DNA reads TGTGCCAGCAGTCTCGATGGAAACACCATATATTTT.

This chain links TRBV11-2 with TRBJ1-1; 7 bases map to TRBD1. This CDR3 is 16 amino acids long. The trim removed 5 bases at V and 3 bases at J, leaving 12 bases unmatched. Germline CDR1 and CDR2: SGHAT and FQNNGV. The CDR3 sequence is CASSPWEGGTDTEAFF. CDR3 in DNA: TGTGCCAGCAGCCCGTGGGAGGGGGGGACAGACACTGAAGCTTTCTTT. Looking up the rest from reference TRBV11-2 and TRBJ1-1 gives the full variable domain: EAGVAQSPRYKIIEKRQSVAFWCNPISGHATLYWYQQILGQGPKLLIQFQNNGVVDDSQLPKDRFSAERLKGVDSTLKIQPAKLEDSAVYLCASSPWEGGTDTEAFFGQGTRLTVV.

The chain is built from TRBV11-2 and TRBJ1-2; TRBD1 might be the D (5 bases). V lost 4 bases and J lost 0, with 21 bases in between. CDR1 SGHAT and CDR2 FQNNGV come from the germline V gene. The CDR3 has 18 residues. CDR3 loop: CASSSSTGTGRANYGYTF. In DNA, the CDR3 is TGTGCCAGCAGCTCTTCGACCGGGACCGGGCGAGCTAACTATGGCTACACCTTC. Filled out from reference TRBV11-2 and TRBJ1-2, the complete variable domain reads EAGVAQSPRYKIIEKRQSVAFWCNPISGHATLYWYQQILGQGPKLLIQFQNNGVVDDSQLPKDRFSAERLKGVDSTLKIQPAKLEDSAVYLCASSSSTGTGRANYGYTFGSGTRLTVV.

The chain combines TRBV5-6 with TRBJ2-3; D call uncertain. The V and J ends lost 4 bases and 0 bases respectively, with 15 bases between them. CDR1 and CDR2 from the germline V gene are SGHDT and YYEEEE. The CDR3 extends over 16 amino acids. Here the CDR3 DNA reads TGTGCCAGCAGCCGGAGAGCCACCTCTAGCACAGATACGCAGTATTTT. Protein sequence: CASSRRATSSTDTQYF.

This clone was seen only once. The chain has TRBV2 and TRBJ1-1; D remains unclear. Deletions cut 5 bases from V and 3 bases from J, with 10 bases between. Germline V gene lookup returns CDR1 SNHLY and CDR2 FYNNEI. The CDR3 is made up of 13 amino acids. CDR3 sequence reads: CASSPETYTEAFF. In DNA, the CDR3 is TGTGCCAGCAGTCCCGAAACCTACACTGAAGCTTTCTTT.

This rearrangement joins TRBV21-1 to TRBJ1-1; whether TRBD1, the table's D call, matches the DNA was not checked. TRBV21-1 is an annotated pseudogene. The CDR3 runs to 16 residues. This CDR3 is CASSKQWDRENTEAFF. In nucleotides, the CDR3 is TGTGCCAGCAGCAAACAGTGGGACAGGGAAAACACTGAAGCTTTCTTT.

A single count supports this clone. Other DNA sequences in this specimen translate into the identical CDR3. V usage is TRBV5-1 and J usage is TRBJ1-5; D is ambiguous. V gave up 0 bases and J gave up 4 bases, with 8 bases separating them. Germline CDR1 SGHRS, CDR2 YFSETQ. The length of the CDR3 is 14 residues. The CDR3 spells CASSLAGGNQPQHF. The CDR3 DNA is TGCGCCAGCAGCTTGGCAGGTGGAAATCAGCCCCAGCATTTT.

The CDR3 sequence is CASSRTSGRRQTQYF. The DNA for the CDR3 is TGTGCCAGTAGTAGGACTAGCGGGAGACGGCAGACCCAGTACTTC. V gene TRBV19 combines with J gene TRBJ2-5, with TRBD2 matching 13 bases. This CDR3 spans 15 amino acids. The ends lost 4 bases at V and 6 bases at J; junction bases unmatched: 5. Germline V gives CDR1 LNHDA, CDR2 SQIVND (reference sequence).